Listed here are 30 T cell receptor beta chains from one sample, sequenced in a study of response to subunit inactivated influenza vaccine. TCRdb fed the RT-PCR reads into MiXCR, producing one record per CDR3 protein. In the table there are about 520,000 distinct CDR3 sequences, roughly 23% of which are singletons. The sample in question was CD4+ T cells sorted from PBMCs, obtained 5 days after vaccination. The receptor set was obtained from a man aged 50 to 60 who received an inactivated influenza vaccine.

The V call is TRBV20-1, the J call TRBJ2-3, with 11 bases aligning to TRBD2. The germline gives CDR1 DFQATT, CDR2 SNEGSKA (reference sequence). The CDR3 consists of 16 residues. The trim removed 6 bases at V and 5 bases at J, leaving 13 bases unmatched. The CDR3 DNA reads TGCAGTGCCCTCCCGAGGGTAGCGGGAGGGCGAGATACGCAGTATTTT. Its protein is CSALPRVAGGRDTQYF.

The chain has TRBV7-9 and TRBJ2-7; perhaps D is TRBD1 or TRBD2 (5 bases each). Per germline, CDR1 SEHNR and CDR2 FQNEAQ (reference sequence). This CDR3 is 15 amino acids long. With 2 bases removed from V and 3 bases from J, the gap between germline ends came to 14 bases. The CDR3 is CASSLFGDGNYEQYF. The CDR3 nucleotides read TGTGCCAGCAGCTTATTCGGGGACGGAAACTACGAGCAGTACTTC.

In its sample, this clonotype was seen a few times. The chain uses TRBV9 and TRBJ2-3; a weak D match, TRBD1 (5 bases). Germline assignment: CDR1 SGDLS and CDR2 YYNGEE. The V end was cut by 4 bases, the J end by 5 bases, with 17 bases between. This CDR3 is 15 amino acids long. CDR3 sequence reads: CASSPGPQGRDTQYF. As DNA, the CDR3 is TGTGCCAGCAGCCCGGGTCCTCAGGGAAGAGATACGCAGTATTTT.

CDR3 sequence reads: CSARGPAGGYNEQFF. CDR3 coding DNA: TGCAGTGCTAGAGGGCCAGCGGGAGGCTACAATGAGCAGTTCTTC. J is TRBJ2-1 and V is TRBV20-1, with 9 positions matching TRBD2. V shed 1 base and J 3 bases; nucleotides not matched to a gene: 4. This CDR3 is built from 15 residues. Germline lookup yields CDR1 DFQATT and CDR2 SNEGSKA (reference sequence).

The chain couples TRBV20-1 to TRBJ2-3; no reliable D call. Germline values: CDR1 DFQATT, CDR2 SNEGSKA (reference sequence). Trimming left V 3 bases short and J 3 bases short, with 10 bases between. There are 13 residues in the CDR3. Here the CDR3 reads CSASRSGTDTQYF. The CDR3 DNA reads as TGCAGTGCTAGTAGGAGTGGTACAGATACGCAGTATTTT.

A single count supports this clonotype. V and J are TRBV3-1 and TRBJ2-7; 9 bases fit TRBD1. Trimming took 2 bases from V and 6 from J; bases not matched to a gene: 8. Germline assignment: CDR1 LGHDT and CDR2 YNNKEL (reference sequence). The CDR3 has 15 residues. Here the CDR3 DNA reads TGTGCCAGCAGCCAAATCTGGACAGGGGACCCCGAGCAGTACTTC. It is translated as CASSQIWTGDPEQYF.

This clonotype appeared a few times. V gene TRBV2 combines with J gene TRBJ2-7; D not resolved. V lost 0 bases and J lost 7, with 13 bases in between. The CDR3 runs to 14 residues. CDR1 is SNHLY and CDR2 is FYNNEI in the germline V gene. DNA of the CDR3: TGTGCCAGCAGTGAAGCAGGGATTAATTCGGAGCAGTACTTC. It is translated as CASSEAGINSEQYF.

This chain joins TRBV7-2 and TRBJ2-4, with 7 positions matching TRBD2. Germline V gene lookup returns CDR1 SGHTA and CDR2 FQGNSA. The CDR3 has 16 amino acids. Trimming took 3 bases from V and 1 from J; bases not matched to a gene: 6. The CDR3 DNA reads TGTGCCAGCAGCTTCATTCCAGCGGGGGCCAAAAACATTCAGTACTTC. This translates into CASSFIPAGAKNIQYF. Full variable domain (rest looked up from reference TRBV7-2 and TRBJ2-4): GAGVSQSPSNKVTEKGKDVELRCDPISGHTALYWYRQSLGQGLEFLIYFQGNSAPDKSGLPSDRFSAERTGGSVSTLTIQRTQQEDSAVYLCASSFIPAGAKNIQYFGAGTRLSVL.

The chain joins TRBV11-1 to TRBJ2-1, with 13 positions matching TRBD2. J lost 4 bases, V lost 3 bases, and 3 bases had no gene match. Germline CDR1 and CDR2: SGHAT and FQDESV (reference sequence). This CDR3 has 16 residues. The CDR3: CASSLTSGRIYNEQFF. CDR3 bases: TGTGCCAGCAGCTTGACTAGCGGGAGGATTTACAATGAGCAGTTCTTC. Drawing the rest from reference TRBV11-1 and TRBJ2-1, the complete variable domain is EAEVAQSPRYKITEKSQAVAFWCDPISGHATLYWYRQILGQGPELLVQFQDESVVDDSQLPKDRFSAERLKGVDSTLKIQPAELGDSAMYLCASSLTSGRIYNEQFFGPGTRLTVL.

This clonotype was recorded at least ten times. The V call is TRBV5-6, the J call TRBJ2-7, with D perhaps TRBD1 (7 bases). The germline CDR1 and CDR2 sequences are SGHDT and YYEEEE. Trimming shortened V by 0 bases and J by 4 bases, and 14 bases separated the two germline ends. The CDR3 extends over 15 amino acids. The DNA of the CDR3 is TGTGCCAGCAGCTTGGACAGGGGAGGTCGGTACGAGCAGTACTTC. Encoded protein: CASSLDRGGRYEQYF.

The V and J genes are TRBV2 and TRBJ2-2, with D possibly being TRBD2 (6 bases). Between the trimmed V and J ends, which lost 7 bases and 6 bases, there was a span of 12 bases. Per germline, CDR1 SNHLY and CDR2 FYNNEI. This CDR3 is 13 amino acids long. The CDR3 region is CASTSERAGELFF. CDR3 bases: TGTGCCAGCACTAGCGAACGAGCCGGGGAGCTGTTTTTT.

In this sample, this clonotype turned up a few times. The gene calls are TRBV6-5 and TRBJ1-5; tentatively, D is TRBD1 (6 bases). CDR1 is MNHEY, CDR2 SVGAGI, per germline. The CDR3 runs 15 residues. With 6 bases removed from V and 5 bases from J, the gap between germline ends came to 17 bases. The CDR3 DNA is TGTGCCAGCAGACTCGACCAGGGGTTTTATCAGCCCCAGCATTTT. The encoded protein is CASRLDQGFYQPQHF.

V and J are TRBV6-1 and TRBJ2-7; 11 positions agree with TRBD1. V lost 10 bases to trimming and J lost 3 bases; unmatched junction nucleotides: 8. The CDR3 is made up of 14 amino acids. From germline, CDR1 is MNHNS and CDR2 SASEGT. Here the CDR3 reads CATKSGTGGYEQYF. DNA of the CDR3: TGTGCCACAAAAAGTGGGACAGGGGGCTACGAGCAGTACTTC.

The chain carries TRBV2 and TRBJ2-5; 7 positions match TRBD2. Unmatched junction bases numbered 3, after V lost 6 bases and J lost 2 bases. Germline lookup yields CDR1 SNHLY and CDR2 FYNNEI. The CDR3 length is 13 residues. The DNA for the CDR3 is TGTGCCAGCAGGGGGGGGTTTCAAGAGACCCAGTACTTC. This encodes CASRGGFQETQYF.

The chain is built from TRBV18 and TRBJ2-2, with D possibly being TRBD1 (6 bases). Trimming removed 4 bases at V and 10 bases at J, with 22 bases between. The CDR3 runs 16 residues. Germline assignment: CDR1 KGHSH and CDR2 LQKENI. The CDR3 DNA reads TGTGCCAGCTCACAAAATGCACAGGGCGCATCATTGGAGCTGTTTTTT. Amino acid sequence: CASSQNAQGASLELFF.

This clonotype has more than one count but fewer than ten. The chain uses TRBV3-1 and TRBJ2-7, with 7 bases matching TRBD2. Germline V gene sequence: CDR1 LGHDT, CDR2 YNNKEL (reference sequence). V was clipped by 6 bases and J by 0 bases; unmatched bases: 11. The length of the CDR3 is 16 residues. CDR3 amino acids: CASSWGGAASSYEQYF. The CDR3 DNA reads TGTGCCAGCAGTTGGGGGGGAGCGGCGAGCTCCTACGAGCAGTACTTC.

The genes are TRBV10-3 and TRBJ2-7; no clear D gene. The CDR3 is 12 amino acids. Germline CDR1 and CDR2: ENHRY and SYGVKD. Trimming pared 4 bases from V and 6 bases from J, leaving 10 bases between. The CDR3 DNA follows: TGTGCCATCAGTGTGGAAGAGGCCGAGCAGTACTTC. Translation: CAISVEEAEQYF.

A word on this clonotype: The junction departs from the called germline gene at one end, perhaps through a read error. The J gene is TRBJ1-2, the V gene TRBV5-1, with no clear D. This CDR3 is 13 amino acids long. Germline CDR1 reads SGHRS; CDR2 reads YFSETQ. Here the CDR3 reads CASSLDRNHGYTF. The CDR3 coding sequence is TGCGCCAGCAGCTTGGACCGTAACCATGGCTACACCTTC. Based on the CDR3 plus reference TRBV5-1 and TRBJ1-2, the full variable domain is KAGVTQTPRYLIKTRGQQVTLSCSPISGHRSVSWYQQTPGQGLQFLFEYFSETQRNKGNFPGRFSGRQFSNSRSEMNVSTLELGDSALYLCASSLDRNHGYTFGSGTRLTVV.

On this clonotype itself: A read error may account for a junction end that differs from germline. The CDR3 nucleotides read TGCAGTGCCCATGCTGGCAGGGCAGAGACCAAGTACTTC. This encodes CSAHAGRAETKYF. The chain is built from TRBV20-1 and TRBJ2-5; a possible D gene is TRBD1 (5 bases). Looked up from germline, CDR1 is DFQATT and CDR2 is SNEGSKA (reference sequence). The CDR3 has 13 amino acids.

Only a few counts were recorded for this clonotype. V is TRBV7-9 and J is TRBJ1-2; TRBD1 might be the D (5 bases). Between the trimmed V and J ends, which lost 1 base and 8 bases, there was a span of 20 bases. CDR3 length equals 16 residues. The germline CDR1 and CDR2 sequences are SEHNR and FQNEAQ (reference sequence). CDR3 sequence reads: CASSLGVSAGLGGYTF. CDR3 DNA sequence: TGTGCCAGCAGCTTAGGAGTTTCGGCAGGGCTCGGGGGCTACACCTTC.

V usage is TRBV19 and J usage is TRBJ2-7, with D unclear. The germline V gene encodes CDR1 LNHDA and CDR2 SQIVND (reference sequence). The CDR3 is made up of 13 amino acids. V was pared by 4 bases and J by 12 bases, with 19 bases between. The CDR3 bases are TGTGCCAGTAGTACCCTCAGCGCCACAATGGGGTACTTC. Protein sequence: CASSTLSATMGYF.

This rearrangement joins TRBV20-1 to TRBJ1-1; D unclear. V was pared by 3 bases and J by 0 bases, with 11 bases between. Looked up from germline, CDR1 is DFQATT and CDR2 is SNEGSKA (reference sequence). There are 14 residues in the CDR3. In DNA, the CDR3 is TGCAGTGCTAGTCTCAGCCCCATGAACACTGAAGCTTTCTTT. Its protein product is CSASLSPMNTEAFF.

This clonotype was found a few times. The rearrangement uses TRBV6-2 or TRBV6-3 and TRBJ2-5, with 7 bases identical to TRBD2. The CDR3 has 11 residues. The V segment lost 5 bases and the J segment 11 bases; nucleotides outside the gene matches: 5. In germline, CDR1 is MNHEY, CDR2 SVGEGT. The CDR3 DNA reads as TGTGCCAGCAGTCGCCCCGGGGGGCAGTACTTC. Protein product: CASSRPGGQYF.

The CDR3 DNA reads as TGCGCCAGCAGCTCCGGACAGGGCCAACAAGAGACCCAGTACTTC. It is translated as CASSSGQGQQETQYF. The chain couples TRBV5-1 to TRBJ2-5, with TRBD1 matching over 8 bases. Germline trimming cut 3 bases from V and 2 bases from J; bases unmatched to any gene: 6. Per germline, CDR1 SGHRS and CDR2 YFSETQ. CDR3 length: 15 amino acids.

CDR3 nucleotides: TGTGCCAGCAGCAAAGGGGGAGGGGTGCCAGATACGCAGTATTTT. Translated: CASSKGGGVPDTQYF. This chain joins TRBV21-1 and TRBJ2-3; TRBD2 is the table's D call, not checked against the DNA. TRBV21-1 is termed a pseudogene. The CDR3 spans 15 residues.

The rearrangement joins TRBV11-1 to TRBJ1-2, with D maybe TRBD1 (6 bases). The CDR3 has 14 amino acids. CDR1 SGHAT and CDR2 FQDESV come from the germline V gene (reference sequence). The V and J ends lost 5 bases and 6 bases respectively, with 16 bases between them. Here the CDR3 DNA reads TGTGCCAGCAGCAAGGAACAGGGAGTGGATGGCTACACCTTC. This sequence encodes CASSKEQGVDGYTF.

The CDR3 protein is CASQKHFADTDTQYF. For the CDR3, the DNA is TGTGCCAGCCAAAAACACTTTGCCGACACAGATACGCAGTATTTT. This rearrangement joins TRBV5-6 to TRBJ2-3, with D unresolved. Trimming pared 7 bases from V and 2 bases from J, leaving 17 bases between. CDR3 length: 15 amino acids. The germline CDR1 and CDR2 sequences are SGHDT and YYEEEE.

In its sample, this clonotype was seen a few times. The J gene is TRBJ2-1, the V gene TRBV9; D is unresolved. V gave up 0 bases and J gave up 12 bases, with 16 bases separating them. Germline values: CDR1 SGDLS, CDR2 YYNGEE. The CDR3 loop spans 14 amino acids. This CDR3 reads CASSVATSGSRQFF. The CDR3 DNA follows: TGTGCCAGCAGCGTAGCTACCTCCGGCAGCCGGCAGTTCTTC. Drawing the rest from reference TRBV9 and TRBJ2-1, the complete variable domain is DSGVTQTPKHLITATGQRVTLRCSPRSGDLSVYWYQQSLDQGLQFLIQYYNGEERAKGNILERFSAQQFPDLHSELNLSSLELGDSALYFCASSVATSGSRQFFGPGTRLTVL.

In nucleotides, the CDR3 is TGTGCCAGCAGCTTTGGGGGGGGCCCCTACAATGAGCAGTTCTTC. It codes for CASSFGGGPYNEQFF. The chain carries TRBV7-6 and TRBJ2-1; D might be TRBD2 (7 bases). Trimming removed 3 bases from V and 2 bases from J, with 11 bases in between. This CDR3 region has 15 residues. Germline-derived CDR1 and CDR2 are SGHVS and FNYEAQ.

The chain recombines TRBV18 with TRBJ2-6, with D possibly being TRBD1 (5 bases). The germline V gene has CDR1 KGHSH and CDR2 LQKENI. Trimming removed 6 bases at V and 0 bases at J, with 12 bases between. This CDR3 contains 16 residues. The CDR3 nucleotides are TGTGCCAGCTCCCAGAAGGGGCCCTCTGGGGCCAACGTCCTGACTTTC. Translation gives CASSQKGPSGANVLTF.